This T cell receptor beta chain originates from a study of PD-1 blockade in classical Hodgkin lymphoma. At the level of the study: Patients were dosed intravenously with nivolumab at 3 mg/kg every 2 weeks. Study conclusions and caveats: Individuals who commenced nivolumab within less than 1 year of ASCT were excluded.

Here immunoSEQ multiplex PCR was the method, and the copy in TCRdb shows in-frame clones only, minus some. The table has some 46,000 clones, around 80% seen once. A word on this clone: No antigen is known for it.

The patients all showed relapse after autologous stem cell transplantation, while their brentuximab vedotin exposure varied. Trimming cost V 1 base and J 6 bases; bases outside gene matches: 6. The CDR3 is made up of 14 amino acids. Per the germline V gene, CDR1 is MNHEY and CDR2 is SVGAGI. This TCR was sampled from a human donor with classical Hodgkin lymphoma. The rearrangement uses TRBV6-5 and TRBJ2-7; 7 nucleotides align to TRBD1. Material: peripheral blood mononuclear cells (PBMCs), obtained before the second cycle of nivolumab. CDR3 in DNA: TGTGCCAGCAGTTACTACAGGGGCCCGGGCGAGCAGTACTTC. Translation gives CASSYYRGPGEQYF.